The sequence of this T cell receptor beta chain was determined in a study of blood T cell repertoires in COVID-19. Patients of the Seattle cohort, enrolled during active infection, were followed longitudinally. Source study methods: Nucleated cell number was recorded as an estimate derived from reference gene primer amplification. Generated by immunoSEQ multiplex PCR, the TCRdb table keeps only in-frame clones and is missing some. V, J and clone size reflect that table, while D and trimming were determined from the DNA. The repertoire has roughly 300,000 clones, about 81% of them found once; the top ten carry over 1.1%. Germline V CDR1 and CDR2: SGHAT, FQNNGV. The CDR3 has 14 amino acids. Unmatched junction bases numbered 7, after V lost 5 bases and J lost 11 bases.

The genes are TRBV11-2 and TRBJ2-2; 11 positions match TRBD2. The sequence was obtained from a human donor with COVID-19, enrolled during active disease. The donor label of this sample is uncertain. Specimen: peripheral blood. For the CDR3, the DNA is TGTGCCAGCAGCCAAGGGCTAGCGGGAGGAGAGCTGTTTTTT. Protein product: CASSQGLAGGELFF.